What follows are 21 T cell receptor beta chains derived from one specimen sequenced in a study of OX40 agonist ivuxolimab in advanced cancers. Some clones are missing from TCRdb's copy, which holds only in-frame ones; the method was immunoSEQ multiplex PCR. Altogether under 80,000 clones are present, around 80% being singletons, with the ten largest covering 1.1%. The specimen comprised CD4+ or CD8+ T cells sorted from blood, sampled in a trial of the OX40 agonist ivuxolimab. Receptors were obtained from an adult with an advanced solid tumor such as melanoma, head and neck, liver or kidney cancer.

Here the CDR3 DNA reads TGTGCCAGCAGGCGAGTGACGGGGGGGGAGAATGAGCAGTTCTTC. Amino acid sequence: CASRRVTGGENEQFF. V gene TRBV6-6 combines with J gene TRBJ2-1, with 8 bases fitting TRBD2. V dropped 6 bases and J dropped 7; count of bases not matched to a gene: 11. The CDR3 is 15 residues long. CDR1 is MNHNY, CDR2 SVGAGI, per germline (reference sequence).

The rearrangement joins TRBV2 to TRBJ1-5; 7 bases line up with TRBD1. J gave up 7 bases and V 1 base, and 7 bases lay outside the gene matches. The germline V gene encodes CDR1 SNHLY and CDR2 FYNNEI. The CDR3 has 15 residues. CDR3 sequence (DNA): TGTGCCAGCAGTGAAGGGAACAGGGGCGGACAGCCCCAGCATTTT. Translation gives CASSEGNRGGQPQHF.

The CDR3 spells CASSSTGTVSSPLHF. In nucleotides, the CDR3 is TGTGCCAGTAGTTCTACCGGGACAGTGAGCTCACCCCTCCACTTT. This rearrangement joins TRBV19 to TRBJ1-6; the match to TRBD1 covers 7 bases. The CDR3 is 15 amino acids. The germline V gene encodes CDR1 LNHDA and CDR2 SQIVND (reference sequence). Trimming at V came to 5 bases and at J to 10 bases, leaving 11 bases not matched to a gene.

The V call is TRBV5-8, the J call TRBJ2-1, with 9 positions matching TRBD1. The V and J ends lost 6 bases and 6 bases, in that order; junction bases with no gene match: 7. Germline CDR1 is SGHTS and CDR2 is YDEGEE. The CDR3 extends over 14 amino acids. The CDR3 spells CASTLQGAVNEQFF. The CDR3 DNA sequence: TGTGCCAGCACCTTACAGGGGGCCGTCAATGAGCAGTTCTTC.

In the case of this clone: A junction end diverges from the germline sequence, so it may reflect a read error. J is TRBJ2-1 and V is TRBV6-1, with D tentatively TRBD2 (5 bases). The CDR3 covers 14 residues. Germline values: CDR1 MNHNS, CDR2 SASEGT. The CDR3, as DNA: TGTGCCAGCACAAGGATGGAGGAATACACTGAGCAGTTCTTC. Translated: CASTRMEEYTEQFF.

This clone has only a few counts. The rearrangement joins TRBV29-1 to TRBJ1-2; 8 nucleotides match TRBD1. The CDR3 consists of 16 residues. Germline-derived CDR1 and CDR2 are SQVTM and ANQGSEA. V was clipped by 0 bases and J by 2 bases; unmatched bases: 8. The CDR3 DNA reads TGCAGCGTTGAAGATGGGCAGGGGGCTAGAAACTATGGCTACACCTTC. It translates to CSVEDGQGARNYGYTF.

The chain couples TRBV19 to TRBJ2-1; 13 bases match TRBD2. V was pared by 4 bases and J by 6 bases, with 9 bases of the junction left unmatched. Per germline, CDR1 LNHDA and CDR2 SQIVND (reference sequence). CDR3 length: 17 residues. DNA for the CDR3: TGTGCCAGTAGTACACTAGCGGGGGGGCTAAGTCCCAATGAGCAGTTCTTC. Its protein product is CASSTLAGGLSPNEQFF.

V gene TRBV9 combines with J gene TRBJ1-4; tentative D call: TRBD1 (5 bases). Per the germline V gene, CDR1 is SGDLS and CDR2 is YYNGEE. The CDR3 sequence is 15 residues long. Trimming took 0 bases from V and 3 from J, leaving 9 bases between them. CDR3 nucleotide sequence: TGTGCCAGCAGCGTAGGAGGGGTTGCTAATGAAAAACTGTTTTTT. As protein: CASSVGGVANEKLFF.

This sequence joins TRBV18 and TRBJ2-2; 10 bases agree with TRBD2. This CDR3 is 16 amino acids long. Germline CDR1 KGHSH, CDR2 LQKENI. V lost 3 bases and J lost 4; bases outside the gene matches: 5. The CDR3 DNA reads as TGTGCCAGCTCACCGCAGCGGGGGGGCCCCACCGGGGAGCTGTTTTTT. It encodes CASSPQRGGPTGELFF.

The chain uses TRBV6-6 and TRBJ1-4; 10 positions agree with TRBD1. Germline lookup yields CDR1 MNHNY and CDR2 SVGAGI (reference sequence). After removal of 4 bases from V and 7 bases from J, the junction contained 3 bases not matched to a gene. This CDR3 is built from 14 residues. Written as DNA, the CDR3 is TGTGCCAGCAGTTCCGGGACAGGGGCTGAAAAACTGTTTTTT. This encodes CASSSGTGAEKLFF.

A single count supports this clone. This same CDR3 is encoded by further DNA sequences in the sample. The CDR3 DNA reads TGTGCCAGCAGCTCCGGGCCCGGGGAGACCCAGTACTTC. Translation gives CASSSGPGETQYF. This chain uses TRBV11-3 with TRBJ2-5; D call uncertain. Deletions cut 4 bases from V and 5 bases from J, with 11 bases between. This CDR3 has 13 amino acids. CDR1 is SGHNT and CDR2 is YENEEA in the germline V gene.

V usage is TRBV11-3 and J usage is TRBJ2-7; 7 positions agree with TRBD1. The V segment lost 3 bases and the J segment 3 bases; nucleotides outside the gene matches: 2. Looked up from germline, CDR1 is SGHNT and CDR2 is YENEEA. This CDR3 has 13 amino acids. The CDR3 region has the DNA TGTGCCAGCAGCTTCCGGGACAGCTACGAGCAGTACTTC. As protein: CASSFRDSYEQYF.

This clone was recorded a few times. The chain couples TRBV5-1 to TRBJ2-1; TRBD2 aligns across 8 bases. The CDR3 has 16 residues. Germline CDR1 reads SGHRS; CDR2 reads YFSETQ. Germline trimming cut 4 bases from V and 5 bases from J; bases unmatched to any gene: 11. The CDR3 DNA follows: TGCGCCAGCAGCCTGACGGTTACGGGGGGGAACAATGAGCAGTTCTTC. Translation gives CASSLTVTGGNNEQFF.

V and J are TRBV9 and TRBJ2-2, with 7 bases aligning to TRBD2. This CDR3 comprises 17 residues. Germline CDR1 is SGDLS and CDR2 is YYNGEE. V lost 2 bases, J lost 2 bases, and 9 bases stayed unmatched. This chain's CDR3 is CASSVAGAGVNTGELFF. CDR3 nucleotides: TGTGCCAGCAGCGTCGCCGGGGCGGGGGTTAACACCGGGGAGCTGTTTTTT.

The genes are TRBV2 and TRBJ1-4, with 10 bases matching TRBD1. Germline V lookup: CDR1 SNHLY, CDR2 FYNNEI. CDR3 length: 15 amino acids. V gave up 9 bases and J gave up 3 bases; unmatched junction bases: 7. The CDR3 sequence: CASSRDRGANEKLFF. The CDR3 DNA follows: TGTGCCAGTTCCCGGGACAGGGGCGCTAATGAAAAACTGTTTTTT.

The genes are TRBV27 and TRBJ1-2; 8 bases match TRBD1. Trimming at V came to 0 bases and at J to 5 bases, leaving 8 bases not matched to a gene. The CDR3 spans 16 residues. CDR1 is MNHEY, CDR2 SMNVEV, per germline (reference sequence). The CDR3: CASSLSIIQGAYGYTF. The CDR3 bases are TGTGCCAGCAGTTTATCGATTATCCAGGGGGCGTATGGCTACACCTTC.

V and J are TRBV6-1 and TRBJ1-5; D uncertain. Germline CDR1 is MNHNS and CDR2 is SASEGT. The CDR3 is made up of 12 amino acids. With 8 bases removed from V and 2 bases from J, the gap between germline ends came to 7 bases. The CDR3 reads CASRAGNQPQHF. The DNA for the CDR3 is TGTGCCAGCCGGGCAGGCAATCAGCCCCAGCATTTT.

The chain uses TRBV11-2 and TRBJ2-3, with D possibly matching TRBD1 (5 bases). V gave up 0 bases and J gave up 4 bases, with 8 bases separating them. Germline CDR1 is SGHAT and CDR2 is FQNNGV. CDR3 length equals 14 residues. The CDR3 here is CASSLEAGPDTQYF. The CDR3 region has the DNA TGTGCCAGCAGCTTAGAGGCAGGGCCAGATACGCAGTATTTT.

The chain recombines TRBV7-7 with TRBJ2-1; 8 bases agree with TRBD1. Germline V gene lookup returns CDR1 SSHAT and CDR2 FNYEAQ (reference sequence). V shed 8 bases and J 7 bases; nucleotides not matched to a gene: 7. The CDR3 is made up of 13 amino acids. CDR3 sequence (DNA): TGTGCCAGCTGTCGACAGGGGATGAATGAGCAGTTCTTC. Its translation: CASCRQGMNEQFF.

This clone was observed a single time. This chain joins TRBV5-1 and TRBJ2-6; tentative D call: TRBD1 (5 bases). V shed 3 bases and J shed 2 bases, with 9 bases lying between them. The CDR3 contains 15 residues. In germline, CDR1 is SGHRS, CDR2 YFSETQ. The CDR3 here is CASSWAGTGANVLTF. The CDR3 DNA reads TGCGCCAGCAGCTGGGCAGGGACTGGGGCCAACGTCCTGACTTTC.

In this sample, this clone turned up once. The chain combines TRBV13 with TRBJ2-1; TRBD2 matches at 10 bases. Germline loops: CDR1 PRHDT, CDR2 FYEKMQ (reference sequence). The junction had 17 bases not matched to a gene; V was cut back by 5 bases and J by 7 bases. CDR3 length: 18 residues. DNA of the CDR3: TGTGCCAGCAGCCACCTTAAAGAGCTAGCGGGGGTCCAAAATGAGCAGTTCTTC. Protein: CASSHLKELAGVQNEQFF.